These 20 T cell receptor beta chains were all obtained from the same sample, sequenced in a study of cytomegalovirus exposure and HLA in healthy donors (dated by TCRdb to about 2017). Preparation of the library involved the immunoSEQ multiplex PCR assay. For the multiplex PCR, a mixture combining 60 forward primers for TCR Vbeta segments and 13 reverse primers for TCR Jbeta segments was used. What TCRdb holds here is the immuneACCESS table cut down to in-frame rearrangements. Part of the clones is not present; checked against another copy, under half of the missing clones reflect an unresolved V gene, and the others are unexplained. A total of roughly 98,000 clones appear in this sample, about 81% of them only once. In total, the top ten clones hold about 1.5% of the sample. The sample was PBMCs. Receptors originate from a man aged 35 to 55 in good health and CMV-seronegative.

The J gene is TRBJ1-2, the V gene TRBV10-3, with 8 bases lining up with TRBD1. Looked up from germline, CDR1 is ENHRY and CDR2 is SYGVKD. CDR3 length: 14 amino acids. The ends lost 3 bases at V and 5 bases at J; junction bases unmatched: 5. The CDR3 DNA sequence: TGTGCCATCAGTGACCCCCGGACAGGGTATGGCTACACCTTC. This sequence encodes CAISDPRTGYGYTF.

The chain recombines TRBV6-5 with TRBJ1-4; TRBD1 is a possible D gene (6 bases). Trimming removed 0 bases at V and 7 bases at J, with 12 bases between. Germline loops: CDR1 MNHEY, CDR2 SVGAGI. The CDR3 consists of 15 residues. CDR3 sequence (DNA): TGTGCCAGCAGTTACTCGAAAGGGGGTCGTGAAAAACTGTTTTTT. As protein: CASSYSKGGREKLFF.

This clone was found a few times. J is TRBJ2-6 and V is TRBV6-4; TRBD1 might be the D (6 bases). Per germline, CDR1 MRHNA and CDR2 SNTAGT. V lost 2 bases to trimming and J lost 4 bases, with 15 bases between them. The CDR3 contains 17 residues. The chain's CDR3 is CASSDETTGSGANVLTF. The CDR3 DNA reads TGTGCCAGCAGTGACGAGACCACAGGGTCAGGGGCCAACGTCCTGACTTTC.

V usage is TRBV4-1 and J usage is TRBJ1-6; D not resolved. Germline CDR1 MGHRA, CDR2 YSYEKL. Trimming pared 1 base from V and 5 bases from J, leaving 9 bases between. The length of the CDR3 is 15 residues. The CDR3 here is CASSQVSQDNSPLHF. The CDR3 region has the DNA TGCGCCAGCAGCCAAGTAAGTCAGGATAATTCACCCCTCCACTTT.

The V call is TRBV5-1, the J call TRBJ1-2; tentative D call: TRBD1 (6 bases). Trimming removed 0 bases at V and 5 bases at J, with 11 bases between. There are 14 residues in the CDR3. Germline CDR1 and CDR2: SGHRS and YFSETQ. CDR3 DNA sequence: TGCGCCAGCAGCTTGGACAGGGTTCAATATGGCTACACCTTC. Protein sequence: CASSLDRVQYGYTF.

This chain links TRBV10-3 with TRBJ1-2; unclear D gene. V lost 1 base, J lost 4 bases, and 13 bases lay in between. CDR3 length equals 15 residues. The germline CDR1 and CDR2 sequences are ENHRY and SYGVKD. CDR3 in amino acids: CAISELAGRVYGYTF. The DNA for the CDR3 is TGTGCCATCAGTGAGTTGGCAGGCCGAGTCTATGGCTACACCTTC.

The chain links TRBV28 to TRBJ2-7; D is perhaps TRBD1 (6 bases). Per germline, CDR1 MDHEN and CDR2 SYDVKM. V was shortened by 7 bases and J by 3 bases, with 13 bases between the two germline ends. This CDR3 is built from 13 residues. This CDR3 reads CASNFRDNYEQYF. The CDR3 bases are TGTGCCAGCAATTTCCGGGACAACTACGAGCAGTACTTC. Combining the CDR3 with reference TRBV28 and TRBJ2-7 gives the whole variable domain DVKVTQSSRYLVKRTGEKVFLECVQDMDHENMFWYRQDPGLGLRLIYFSYDVKMKEKGDIPEGYSVSREKKERFSLILESASTNQTSMYLCASNFRDNYEQYFGPGTRLTVT.

DNA for the CDR3: TGTGCCAGCAGCTTAGCGAGGCGGAAAGCTAACTATGGCTACACCTTC. It is translated as CASSLARRKANYGYTF. The chain is built from TRBV7-8 and TRBJ1-2; D is unresolved. CDR1 and CDR2 from the germline V gene are SGHVS and FQNEAQ. Trimming removed 0 bases from V and 0 bases from J, with 11 bases in between. The CDR3 consists of 16 residues.

The chain employs TRBV10-3 and TRBJ2-3, with D tentatively TRBD1 (5 bases). The germline gives CDR1 ENHRY, CDR2 SYGVKD. The CDR3 totals 14 residues. The V and J ends lost 1 base and 4 bases respectively, with 9 bases between them. CDR3 in amino acids: CAISELGLSDTQYF. CDR3 sequence (DNA): TGTGCCATCAGTGAGTTGGGGCTCTCAGATACGCAGTATTTT.

The chain uses TRBV6-1 and TRBJ2-5; TRBD1 matches at 8 bases. V lost 10 bases and J lost 4; bases outside the gene matches: 14. The CDR3 is made up of 15 amino acids. The germline V gene encodes CDR1 MNHNS and CDR2 SASEGT. The CDR3 is CATSGGQGARETQYF. DNA for the CDR3: TGTGCCACCTCTGGAGGACAGGGAGCTCGAGAGACCCAGTACTTC.

The gene calls are TRBV5-1 and TRBJ2-7, with TRBD2 matching over 9 bases. J lost 1 base, V lost 0 bases, and 8 bases had no gene match. The CDR3 extends over 17 amino acids. In germline, CDR1 is SGHRS, CDR2 YFSETQ. CDR3 nucleotide sequence: TGCGCCAGCAGCTTGGGACTAGCGGAGATGGGGTCCTACGAGCAGTACTTC. Translation: CASSLGLAEMGSYEQYF.

The rearrangement joins TRBV27 to TRBJ2-1, with 8 bases aligning to TRBD1. The CDR3 is made up of 16 amino acids. The germline V gene encodes CDR1 MNHEY and CDR2 SMNVEV (reference sequence). J was trimmed by 2 bases and V by 6 bases; bases with no gene match: 9. This chain's CDR3 is CASRPSGGETYNEQFF. The CDR3 bases are TGTGCCAGCAGGCCCTCAGGGGGCGAAACCTACAATGAGCAGTTCTTC.

J is TRBJ1-5 and V is TRBV7-9, with TRBD1 matching 7 bases. In germline, CDR1 is SEHNR, CDR2 FQNEAQ (reference sequence). V gave up 1 base and J gave up 2 bases; unmatched junction bases: 8. This CDR3 is built from 17 residues. As DNA, the CDR3 is TGTGCCAGCAGCTTAGGACAGGGTCGCAACGGCAATCAGCCCCAGCATTTT. Amino acids: CASSLGQGRNGNQPQHF. The full variable domain, completed using reference TRBV7-9 and TRBJ1-5, is DTGVSQNPRHKITKRGQNVTFRCDPISEHNRLYWYRQTLGQGPEFLTYFQNEAQLEKSRLLSDRFSAERPKGSFSTLEIQRTEQGDSAMYLCASSLGQGRNGNQPQHFGDGTRLSIL.

The rearrangement joins TRBV2 to TRBJ1-5; TRBD1 agrees at 8 bases. Trimming took 6 bases from V and 5 from J; bases not matched to a gene: 3. The CDR3 is 13 residues long. The germline CDR1 and CDR2 sequences are SNHLY and FYNNEI. CDR3 in DNA: TGTGCCAGCAGGACAGGGGATCATCAGCCCCAGCATTTT. Amino acid sequence: CASRTGDHQPQHF.

The J gene is TRBJ1-2, the V gene TRBV7-9; a weak D match, TRBD1 (5 bases). Trimming took 1 base from V and 2 from J, leaving 8 bases between them. The germline CDR1 and CDR2 sequences are SEHNR and FQNEAQ (reference sequence). The CDR3 length is 14 residues. The CDR3 region is CASSLVSGNYGYTF. The CDR3 bases are TGTGCCAGCAGCTTAGTCTCAGGGAACTATGGCTACACCTTC.

The chain employs TRBV5-1 and TRBJ2-5, with 11 bases that match TRBD2. The V and J ends lost 7 bases and 2 bases, in that order; junction bases with no gene match: 4. The CDR3 spans 14 residues. The germline CDR1 and CDR2 sequences are SGHRS and YFSETQ. The CDR3 DNA reads as TGCGCCAGCCGCACTAGCGGGGGTCAAGAGACCCAGTACTTC. Its translation is CASRTSGGQETQYF.

V and J are TRBV5-4 and TRBJ2-3; perhaps TRBD1 as D (5 bases). CDR3 length equals 15 residues. The V end lost 0 bases, the J end lost 4 bases, and 12 bases lay between the germline ends. Germline lookup yields CDR1 SGHNT and CDR2 YYREEE (reference sequence). CDR3 amino acids: CASSLVKGVADTQYF. The CDR3 DNA follows: TGTGCCAGCAGCTTGGTTAAAGGGGTGGCAGATACGCAGTATTTT. The full variable domain, completed using reference TRBV5-4 and TRBJ2-3, is ETGVTQSPTHLIKTRGQQVTLRCSSQSGHNTVSWYQQALGQGPQFIFQYYREEENGRGNFPPRFSGLQFPNYSSELNVNALELDDSALYLCASSLVKGVADTQYFGPGTRLTVL.

The V gene is TRBV27, the J gene TRBJ2-3, with D possibly being TRBD2 (6 bases). Germline V gene sequence: CDR1 MNHEY, CDR2 SMNVEV (reference sequence). This CDR3 is built from 14 residues. Trimming left V 7 bases short and J 3 bases short, with 14 bases between. CDR3: CASTPGGNTDTQYF. The CDR3 DNA reads TGTGCCAGCACCCCTGGCGGGAATACAGATACGCAGTATTTT.

The chain couples TRBV11-3 to TRBJ2-7; D is unresolved. V lost 5 bases to trimming and J lost 0 bases, with 8 bases between them. Germline V gives CDR1 SGHNT, CDR2 YENEEA. The CDR3 is 13 amino acids. The CDR3 spells CASSPQSSYEQYF. CDR3 nucleotide sequence: TGTGCCAGCAGCCCACAAAGCTCCTACGAGCAGTACTTC.

V gene TRBV6-4 combines with J gene TRBJ2-3; 10 bases agree with TRBD1. This CDR3 is 15 amino acids long. The germline V gene encodes CDR1 MRHNA and CDR2 SNTAGT. V shed 0 bases and J 4 bases; nucleotides not matched to a gene: 1. The CDR3 reads CASSDSTGGADTQYF. DNA of the CDR3: TGTGCCAGCAGTGACTCGACAGGGGGCGCAGATACGCAGTATTTT.